One and the same sample provided the 14 T cell receptor beta chains below, sequenced in a study of cytomegalovirus exposure and HLA in healthy donors (dated by TCRdb to 2016 to 2017). Libraries were built with the immunoSEQ multiplex PCR assay. For the multiplex PCR, a mixture combining 60 forward primers for TCR Vbeta segments and 13 reverse primers for TCR Jbeta segments was used. TCRdb mirrors the immuneACCESS table, restricted to in-frame sequences. Some clones are absent from its copies; in checked studies, under half trace to an unresolved V gene, and the reason for the others is unknown. The sample table shows under 200,000 clones, and about 64% are seen once. In total, the top ten clones hold approximately 1.5% of the sample. The sample was PBMCs. Every receptor here comes from a man in his fifties or sixties in good health and CMV-seronegative.

This clone was seen more than once but under ten times. Written as DNA, the CDR3 is TGTGCCAGCAGGATACAGGGGAGCTCCTACAATGAGCAGTTCTTC. Translation gives CASRIQGSSYNEQFF. The chain is built from TRBV6-6 and TRBJ2-1; 7 bases map to TRBD1. V was pared by 6 bases and J by 0 bases, with 5 bases of the junction left unmatched. There are 15 residues in the CDR3. CDR1 and CDR2 (germline): MNHNY, SVGAGI (reference sequence).

The genes are TRBV6-1 and TRBJ1-5, with TRBD1 matching over 12 bases. The CDR3 totals 15 residues. CDR1 and CDR2 from the germline V gene are MNHNS and SASEGT. V lost 6 bases to trimming and J lost 3 bases; unmatched junction nucleotides: 3. The CDR3 bases are TGTGCCAGCAGGAAGGGACAGGGGGCCAATCAGCCCCAGCATTTT. Translated: CASRKGQGANQPQHF.

The V gene is TRBV19, the J gene TRBJ1-2, with no clear D. The CDR3 is 16 residues long. The germline CDR1 and CDR2 sequences are LNHDA and SQIVND (reference sequence). The V end lost 5 bases, the J end lost 8 bases, and 24 bases lay between the germline ends. Written as DNA, the CDR3 is TGTGCCAGTAGTTCCCGGGCCTCAGGAGGTCAAGGGGGCTACACCTTC. Its protein product is CASSSRASGGQGGYTF.

This clone has only a few counts. This rearrangement joins TRBV19 to TRBJ1-1, with D possibly being TRBD1 (5 bases). The germline CDR1 and CDR2 sequences are LNHDA and SQIVND (reference sequence). The CDR3 is made up of 16 amino acids. Trimming stripped 2 bases from V and 5 bases from J, with 18 bases between. The chain's CDR3 is CASSINPRGGRTEAFF. The DNA of the CDR3 is TGTGCCAGTAGTATAAACCCTCGGGGCGGGAGGACTGAAGCTTTCTTT.

The chain recombines TRBV6-1 with TRBJ1-2; D might be TRBD1 (5 bases). The germline V gene has CDR1 MNHNS and CDR2 SASEGT. The CDR3 runs to 14 residues. Trimming removed 4 bases at V and 8 bases at J, with 17 bases between. CDR3 bases: TGTGCCAGCAGTGTCTGGGGCCCTACCGGCGGCTACACCTTC. This encodes CASSVWGPTGGYTF.

This chain links TRBV27 with TRBJ1-5; 9 nucleotides match TRBD1. Looked up from germline, CDR1 is MNHEY and CDR2 is SMNVEV (reference sequence). The junction had 4 bases not matched to a gene; V was cut back by 2 bases and J by 2 bases. The length of the CDR3 is 16 residues. The CDR3 region is CASSLRQGVGNQPQHF. DNA for the CDR3: TGTGCCAGCAGTTTACGACAGGGGGTTGGCAATCAGCCCCAGCATTTT.

The chain joins TRBV5-1 to TRBJ1-5; no definite D call. The germline V and J ends were trimmed by 3 bases and 4 bases, with 14 bases remaining between them. There are 15 residues in the CDR3. Germline V lookup: CDR1 SGHRS, CDR2 YFSETQ. CDR3 DNA: TGCGCCAGCAGCTCCAATGGGCTCCTGAATCAGCCCCAGCATTTT. Translation: CASSSNGLLNQPQHF.

This clone was counted a single time. The chain is built from TRBV6-6 and TRBJ2-5, with TRBD1 matching over 8 bases. This CDR3 has 14 residues. The germline gives CDR1 MNHNY, CDR2 SVGAGI (reference sequence). The V segment lost 5 bases and the J segment 2 bases; nucleotides outside the gene matches: 4. CDR3 protein: CASSRGQAQETQYF. The DNA of the CDR3 is TGTGCCAGCAGTCGGGGACAGGCTCAAGAGACCCAGTACTTC.

This clone was seen only a few times. The genes are TRBV7-3 and TRBJ2-6; D is undetermined. The V gene's germline CDR1 is SGHTA and CDR2 FQGTGA. The CDR3 has 16 residues. Between the trimmed V and J ends, which lost 5 bases and 0 bases, there was a span of 11 bases. The CDR3, as DNA: TGTGCCAGCAGCCCCGGGTTGTACTCTGGGGCCAACGTCCTGACTTTC. This translates into CASSPGLYSGANVLTF.

CDR3 in amino acids: CVRSRLAGHNEQFF. As DNA, the CDR3 is TGTGTCAGAAGCCGACTAGCGGGGCACAATGAGCAGTTCTTC. This sequence joins TRBV7-5 and TRBJ2-1; the table's D call, TRBD2, was not checked against the DNA. TRBV7-5 represents a pseudogene. This CDR3 is built from 14 residues.

V and J are TRBV5-1 and TRBJ2-3, with a possible D match to TRBD2 (5 bases). Germline V gene lookup returns CDR1 SGHRS and CDR2 YFSETQ. The CDR3 runs 15 residues. V was shortened by 4 bases and J by 6 bases, with 18 bases between the two germline ends. Written as DNA, the CDR3 is TGCGCCAGCAGCCTGGGGAGCGGCTACGGGGATACGCAGTATTTT. Translation: CASSLGSGYGDTQYF.

This clone was counted a few times. This sequence joins TRBV5-6 and TRBJ1-2; 8 bases are shared with TRBD1. The V and J ends lost 1 base and 6 bases, in that order; junction bases with no gene match: 8. Germline V gene lookup returns CDR1 SGHDT and CDR2 YYEEEE. The CDR3 length is 15 residues. The DNA for the CDR3 is TGTGCCAGCAGCTTGCTGGGACAGGCGGACAATGGCTACACCTTC. Its translation: CASSLLGQADNGYTF.

This sequence joins TRBV28 and TRBJ1-1; possibly TRBD1 for D (6 bases). Germline V gene data show CDR1 as MDHEN and CDR2 as SYDVKM. Trimming took off 1 base at V and 5 bases at J, with 14 bases between the two ends. The CDR3 is 15 residues long. DNA for the CDR3: TGTGCCAGCAGTTTATTTTCAGGGGCCGGAACTGAAGCTTTCTTT. Amino acids: CASSLFSGAGTEAFF. Using reference TRBV28 and TRBJ1-1 for the parts outside the CDR3, the full variable domain is DVKVTQSSRYLVKRTGEKVFLECVQDMDHENMFWYRQDPGLGLRLIYFSYDVKMKEKGDIPEGYSVSREKKERFSLILESASTNQTSMYLCASSLFSGAGTEAFFGQGTRLTVV.

J is TRBJ1-5 and V is TRBV27, with D uncertain. The germline CDR1 and CDR2 sequences are MNHEY and SMNVEV (reference sequence). The CDR3 runs to 14 residues. Deletions cut 2 bases from V and 2 bases from J, with 7 bases between. The DNA for the CDR3 is TGTGCCAGCAGTTTAAGGAGCGGCAATCAGCCCCAGCATTTT. This encodes CASSLRSGNQPQHF.